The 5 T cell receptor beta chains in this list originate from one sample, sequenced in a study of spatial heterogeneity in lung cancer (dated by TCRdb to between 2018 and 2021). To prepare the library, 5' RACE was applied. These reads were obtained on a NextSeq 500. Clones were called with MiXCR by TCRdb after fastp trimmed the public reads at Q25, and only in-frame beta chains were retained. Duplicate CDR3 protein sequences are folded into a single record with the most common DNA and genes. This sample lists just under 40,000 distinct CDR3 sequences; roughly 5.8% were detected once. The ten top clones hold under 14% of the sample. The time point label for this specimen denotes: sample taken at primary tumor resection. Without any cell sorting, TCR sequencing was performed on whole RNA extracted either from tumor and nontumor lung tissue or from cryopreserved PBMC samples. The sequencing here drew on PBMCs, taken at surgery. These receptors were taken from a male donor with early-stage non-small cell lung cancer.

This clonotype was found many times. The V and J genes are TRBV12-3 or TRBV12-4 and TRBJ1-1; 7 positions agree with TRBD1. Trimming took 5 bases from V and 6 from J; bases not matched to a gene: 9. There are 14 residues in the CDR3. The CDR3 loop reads CASSPTGVGAEAFF. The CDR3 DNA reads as TGTGCCAGCAGTCCCACAGGGGTGGGCGCTGAAGCTTTCTTT.

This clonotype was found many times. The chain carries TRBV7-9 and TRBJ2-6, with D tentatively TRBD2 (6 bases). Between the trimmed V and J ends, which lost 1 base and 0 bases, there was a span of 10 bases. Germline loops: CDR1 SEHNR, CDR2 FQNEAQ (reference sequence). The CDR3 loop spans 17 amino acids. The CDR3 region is CASSLGSGGSGANVLTF. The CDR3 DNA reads TGTGCCAGCAGCTTAGGGTCCGGGGGCTCTGGGGCCAACGTCCTGACTTTC.

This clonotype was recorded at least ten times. CDR3 coding DNA: TGTGCCAGCGGGATACAGGGACAGGGGTTTTACGAGCAGTACTTC. Its translation: CASGIQGQGFYEQYF. This chain connects TRBV7-9 to TRBJ2-7; 10 bases match TRBD1. This CDR3 has 15 amino acids. V shed 8 bases and J 4 bases; nucleotides not matched to a gene: 11. Germline CDR1 is SEHNR and CDR2 is FQNEAQ (reference sequence).

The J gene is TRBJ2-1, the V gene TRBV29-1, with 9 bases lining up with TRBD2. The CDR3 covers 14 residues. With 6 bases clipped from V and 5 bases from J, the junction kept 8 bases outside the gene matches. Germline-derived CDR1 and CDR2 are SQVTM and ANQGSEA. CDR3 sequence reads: CSVRSGGQNNEQFF. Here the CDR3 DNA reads TGCAGCGTCCGTAGCGGGGGCCAAAACAATGAGCAGTTCTTC.

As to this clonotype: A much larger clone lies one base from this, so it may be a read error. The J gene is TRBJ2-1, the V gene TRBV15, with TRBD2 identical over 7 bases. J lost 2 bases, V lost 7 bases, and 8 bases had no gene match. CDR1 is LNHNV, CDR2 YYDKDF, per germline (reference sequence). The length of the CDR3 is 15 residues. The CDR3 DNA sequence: TGTGCCACCACCCCGGGAGGCGGGACCTACAATGAGCAGTTCTTC. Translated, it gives CATTPGGGTYNEQFF. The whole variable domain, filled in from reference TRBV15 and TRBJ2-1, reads DAMVIQNPRYQVTQFGKPVTLSCSQTLNHNVMYWYQQKSSQAPKLLFHYYDKDFNNEADTPDNFQSRRPNTSFCFLDIRSPGLGDTAMYLCATTPGGGTYNEQFFGPGTRLTVL.